The 10 T cell receptor beta chains in this list originate from one sample, sequenced in a study of blood T cell repertoires in COVID-19. Sequencing was performed with immunoSEQ multiplex PCR; in TCRdb, only in-frame clones are kept and a portion is missing. The table has about 200,000 clones, under 90% seen once. The specimen was PBMCs or T cells enriched from blood (not recorded which). These receptor sequences come from a woman in her forties or fifties with acute COVID-19.

This sequence joins TRBV11-2 and TRBJ2-7; weak D call: TRBD1 (5 bases). V lost 0 bases and J lost 5, with 14 bases in between. The CDR3 loop spans 15 amino acids. Germline-derived CDR1 and CDR2 are SGHAT and FQNNGV. The CDR3 bases are TGTGCCAGCAGCTTAGATATGTTCAGGGTCGACGAGCAGTACTTC. This encodes CASSLDMFRVDEQYF.

The chain combines TRBV5-1 with TRBJ2-1, with D possibly TRBD2 on 6 matching bases. Trimming shortened V by 0 bases and J by 4 bases, and 11 bases separated the two germline ends. The germline CDR1 and CDR2 sequences are SGHRS and YFSETQ. This CDR3 contains 15 residues. The CDR3 DNA follows: TGCGCCAGCAGCTTGGCGGGAGAACGATACAATGAGCAGTTCTTC. It translates to CASSLAGERYNEQFF.

This clone has a handful of counts. V and J are TRBV7-2 and TRBJ2-2; D not certain. Germline loops: CDR1 SGHTA, CDR2 FQGNSA. V lost 1 base and J lost 5, with 5 bases in between. The length of the CDR3 is 13 residues. The CDR3 protein is CASSLVRTGELFF. The CDR3 coding sequence is TGTGCCAGCAGCTTAGTCCGGACCGGGGAGCTGTTTTTT.

This clone was seen just once. This chain connects TRBV7-2 to TRBJ2-5, with unresolved D. Trimming removed 5 bases from V and 3 bases from J, with 10 bases in between. Germline loops: CDR1 SGHTA, CDR2 FQGNSA. The length of the CDR3 is 13 residues. The CDR3 DNA reads as TGTGCCAGCAGCCTAAGACGGGAAGAGACCCAGTACTTC. Amino acid sequence: CASSLRREETQYF.

The V and J genes are TRBV15 and TRBJ2-3, with D perhaps TRBD2 (5 bases). The length of the CDR3 is 18 residues. The germline V gene encodes CDR1 LNHNV and CDR2 YYDKDF (reference sequence). V lost 0 bases to trimming and J lost 4 bases, with 20 bases between them. DNA of the CDR3: TGTGCCACCAGCAGAGAGTTTGTGTTTGGCGGGTACCCAGATACGCAGTATTTT. This translates into CATSREFVFGGYPDTQYF.

The chain uses TRBV7-8 and TRBJ1-6; weak D call: TRBD1 (5 bases). V gave up 5 bases and J gave up 6 bases, with 11 bases separating them. This CDR3 has 14 residues. CDR1 is SGHVS, CDR2 FQNEAQ, per germline. The CDR3 protein is CASSAGRVNSPLHF. The CDR3 DNA reads as TGTGCCAGCAGCGCGGGACGGGTTAATTCACCCCTCCACTTT. Using reference TRBV7-8 and TRBJ1-6 for the parts outside the CDR3, the full variable domain is GAGVSQSPRYKVAKRGQDVALRCDPISGHVSLFWYQQALGQGPEFLTYFQNEAQLDKSGLPSDRFFAERPEGSVSTLKIQRTQQEDSAVYLCASSAGRVNSPLHFGNGTRLTVT.

The gene calls are TRBV27 and TRBJ2-3, with 7 nucleotides matching TRBD1. V dropped 5 bases and J dropped 4; count of bases not matched to a gene: 6. Germline CDR1 reads MNHEY; CDR2 reads SMNVEV (reference sequence). The CDR3 sequence is 14 residues long. The CDR3 here is CASSRRGTADTQYF. In nucleotides, the CDR3 is TGTGCCAGCAGTAGGCGAGGGACAGCAGATACGCAGTATTTT.

The V and J genes are TRBV9 and TRBJ2-3; D perhaps matches TRBD1 (5 bases). Germline CDR1 SGDLS, CDR2 YYNGEE. V lost 6 bases and J lost 1, with 12 bases in between. CDR3 length: 14 residues. In DNA form, the CDR3 reads TGTGCCAGCACCGCAGGGTCGGGCACAGATACGCAGTATTTT. It yields the protein CASTAGSGTDTQYF. Combining the CDR3 with reference TRBV9 and TRBJ2-3 gives the whole variable domain DSGVTQTPKHLITATGQRVTLRCSPRSGDLSVYWYQQSLDQGLQFLIQYYNGEERAKGNILERFSAQQFPDLHSELNLSSLELGDSALYFCASTAGSGTDTQYFGPGTRLTVL.

The chain carries TRBV30 and TRBJ1-1; TRBD1 matches at 8 bases. The germline V gene encodes CDR1 GTSNPN and CDR2 SVGIG (reference sequence). V dropped 0 bases and J dropped 5; count of bases not matched to a gene: 8. The CDR3 has 15 amino acids. CDR3 loop: CAWSVQLTGVTEAFF. CDR3 DNA sequence: TGTGCCTGGAGTGTACAGTTGACAGGGGTTACTGAAGCTTTCTTT.

This clone occurred once. V gene TRBV7-2 combines with J gene TRBJ1-1; D is possibly TRBD1 (6 bases). The V gene lost 1 base and the J gene lost 11 bases, with 20 bases spanning the gap. CDR1 SGHTA and CDR2 FQGNSA come from the germline V gene. The CDR3 consists of 15 residues. The CDR3 reads CASSLGMDSRNPAFF. The CDR3, as DNA: TGTGCCAGCAGCTTAGGGATGGACAGCCGAAACCCCGCTTTCTTT.